Listed here are 6 T cell receptor beta chains from one sample, sequenced in a study of breast tumors, draining lymph nodes, adjacent tissues. Axillary draining lymph nodes of breast cancer patients supplied the node samples. TCRdb passed the multiplex PCR reads through MiXCR, listing each CDR3 protein once. The sample shows 290,000 or so distinct CDR3 sequences, under 35% of them seen only once. Input material: axillary lymph node tissue. The receptors stem from a female donor with breast cancer. Some clones in this sample may be carry-over from other donors' samples.

This clonotype was observed at least ten times. The J gene is TRBJ2-1, the V gene TRBV5-4; D gene ambiguous. The CDR3 is 15 amino acids. CDR1 SGHNT and CDR2 YYREEE come from the germline V gene (reference sequence). Trimming took 0 bases from V and 4 from J, leaving 11 bases between them. The CDR3 sequence: CASSLGHTPYNEQFF. The CDR3 DNA reads as TGTGCCAGCAGCTTGGGGCACACCCCGTACAATGAGCAGTTCTTC.

In its sample, this clonotype was seen many times. The chain employs TRBV12-3 or TRBV12-4 and TRBJ1-5; the match to TRBD1 covers 7 bases. CDR3 length: 14 amino acids. V lost 7 bases and J lost 2; bases outside the gene matches: 5. CDR3 residues: CASTTGNGNQPQHF. The CDR3 DNA reads TGTGCCAGCACGACAGGGAATGGCAATCAGCCCCAGCATTTT.

This clonotype has a count of ten or more. The J gene is TRBJ2-1, the V gene TRBV19; 10 nucleotides agree with TRBD2. The CDR3 runs 20 residues. Germline CDR1 reads LNHDA; CDR2 reads SQIVND (reference sequence). V lost 5 bases, J lost 5 bases, and 21 bases stayed unmatched. The CDR3 sequence: CASSRASTSGNQVANNEQFF. The DNA of the CDR3 is TGTGCCAGTAGTCGGGCGTCTACTAGCGGGAATCAGGTGGCTAACAATGAGCAGTTCTTC.

This clonotype was detected a few times. Here the CDR3 DNA reads TGTGCCAGCAGCCCCCGGACCGCGAACACTGAAGCTTTCTTT. Its translation: CASSPRTANTEAFF. This rearrangement joins TRBV7-8 to TRBJ1-1; D uncertain. The V and J ends lost 5 bases and 1 base respectively, with 11 bases between them. Germline CDR1 reads SGHVS; CDR2 reads FQNEAQ. The length of the CDR3 is 14 residues.

This clonotype was recorded many times. The V call is TRBV7-9, the J call TRBJ2-5; the D call may be TRBD1 or TRBD2 (5 bases each). V shed 5 bases and J shed 0 bases, with 10 bases lying between them. The CDR3 has 14 amino acids. The germline V gene has CDR1 SEHNR and CDR2 FQNEAQ (reference sequence). This CDR3 is CASSRGTDQETQYF. In nucleotides, the CDR3 is TGTGCCAGCAGCAGAGGGACGGACCAAGAGACCCAGTACTTC.

This clonotype was counted many times. The V and J genes are TRBV12-3 or TRBV12-4 and TRBJ2-1; TRBD1 matches 11 bases. The CDR3 is 14 amino acids. V dropped 6 bases and J dropped 7; count of bases not matched to a gene: 5. The DNA for the CDR3 is TGTGCCAGCAGCTGGGACAGGGGGAGGAATGAGCAGTTCTTC. This sequence encodes CASSWDRGRNEQFF.